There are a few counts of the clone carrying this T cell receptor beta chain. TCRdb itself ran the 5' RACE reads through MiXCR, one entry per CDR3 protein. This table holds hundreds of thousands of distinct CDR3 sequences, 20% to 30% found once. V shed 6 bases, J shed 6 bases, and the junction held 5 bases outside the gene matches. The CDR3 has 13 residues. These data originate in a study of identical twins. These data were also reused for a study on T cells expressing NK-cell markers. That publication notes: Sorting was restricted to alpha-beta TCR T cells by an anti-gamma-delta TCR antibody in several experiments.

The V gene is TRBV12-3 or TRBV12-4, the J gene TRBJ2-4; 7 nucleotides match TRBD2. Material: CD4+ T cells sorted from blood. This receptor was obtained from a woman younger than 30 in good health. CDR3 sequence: CASRPGGGNIQYF. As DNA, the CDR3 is TGTGCCAGCAGACCGGGCGGGGGAAACATTCAGTACTTC.